The 10 T cell receptor beta chains reported below all come from one sample, sequenced in a study of blood T cell repertoires in COVID-19. Some clones are missing from TCRdb's copy, which holds only in-frame ones; the method was immunoSEQ multiplex PCR. The sample holds about 100,000 clones, 80% to 95% seen once. Sequencing was done on a sample of peripheral blood. All receptors come from a woman aged 45-65 years with COVID-19, enrolled during active disease.

This clone was recorded once. The rearrangement links TRBV27 to TRBJ1-5; D is uncertain. The CDR3 totals 14 residues. The V gene lost 4 bases and the J gene lost 3 bases, with 10 bases spanning the gap. Per the germline V gene, CDR1 is MNHEY and CDR2 is SMNVEV (reference sequence). The CDR3 nucleotides read TGTGCCAGCAGTTGGCGGGCAGTCAATCAGCCCCAGCATTTT. It translates to CASSWRAVNQPQHF.

The rearrangement links TRBV27 to TRBJ2-2, with 7 bases matching TRBD1. V gave up 6 bases and J gave up 4 bases; unmatched junction bases: 11. CDR3 length equals 16 residues. Germline assignment: CDR1 MNHEY and CDR2 SMNVEV (reference sequence). The CDR3 nucleotides are TGTGCCAGCAGACTCAGACAGGGTGGTGGCACCGGGGAGCTGTTTTTT. This encodes CASRLRQGGGTGELFF.

The rearrangement joins TRBV27 to TRBJ1-2, with a tentative D call TRBD1 (6 bases). Trimming stripped 6 bases from V and 4 bases from J, with 9 bases between. This CDR3 spans 12 amino acids. From germline, CDR1 is MNHEY and CDR2 SMNVEV (reference sequence). The CDR3 sequence is CASRSGVYGYTF. In DNA, the CDR3 is TGTGCCAGCAGATCAGGGGTCTATGGCTACACCTTC.

The gene calls are TRBV5-1 and TRBJ1-1; no clear D gene. This CDR3 comprises 13 residues. Germline CDR1 is SGHRS and CDR2 is YFSETQ. Trimming left V 2 bases short and J 5 bases short, with 10 bases between. The CDR3 loop is CASSFESRTEAFF. The CDR3 DNA is TGCGCCAGCAGCTTCGAATCGCGGACTGAAGCTTTCTTT.

The chain recombines TRBV10-3 with TRBJ1-2, with a possible D match to TRBD1 (5 bases). Looked up from germline, CDR1 is ENHRY and CDR2 is SYGVKD. Trimming stripped 6 bases from V and 5 bases from J, with 10 bases between. The CDR3 runs 12 residues. CDR3 region: CAISPGGYGYTF. CDR3 nucleotide sequence: TGTGCCATCAGCCCGGGGGGGTATGGCTACACCTTC.

This chain connects TRBV6-6 to TRBJ2-3, with 12 bases matching TRBD1. J gave up 4 bases and V 2 bases, and 4 bases lay outside the gene matches. The germline gives CDR1 MNHNY, CDR2 SVGAGI (reference sequence). The CDR3 has 16 residues. The CDR3 DNA is TGTGCCAGCAGTTACGGGACAGGGGGCTCATCAGATACGCAGTATTTT. It codes for CASSYGTGGSSDTQYF.

The V call is TRBV19, the J call TRBJ1-1; D gene ambiguous. V lost 6 bases and J lost 6, with 11 bases in between. Germline assignment: CDR1 LNHDA and CDR2 SQIVND (reference sequence). The CDR3 runs 12 residues. Written as DNA, the CDR3 is TGTGCCAGTAGCCTATTACTCCCTGAAGCTTTCTTT. Its translation is CASSLLLPEAFF.

The sample holds one count of this clone. This chain uses TRBV6-5 with TRBJ2-1, with D possibly TRBD1 on 6 matching bases. The V gene lost 8 bases and the J gene lost 4 bases, with 15 bases spanning the gap. The CDR3 has 14 residues. Germline assignment: CDR1 MNHEY and CDR2 SVGAGI. This CDR3 is CASCQQGWYNEQFF. CDR3 sequence (DNA): TGTGCCAGCTGTCAACAGGGATGGTACAATGAGCAGTTCTTC.

This clone has a single count. The genes are TRBV27 and TRBJ2-2; D gene ambiguous. CDR3 length: 13 amino acids. Germline CDR1 and CDR2: MNHEY and SMNVEV (reference sequence). Trimming removed 3 bases from V and 6 bases from J, with 8 bases in between. The CDR3 sequence: CASSFVSAGELFF. In nucleotides, the CDR3 is TGTGCCAGCAGTTTTGTTTCCGCCGGGGAGCTGTTTTTT.

This rearrangement joins TRBV15 to TRBJ1-2; a weak D match, TRBD1 (6 bases). The CDR3 spans 14 residues. Germline V gene data show CDR1 as LNHNV and CDR2 as YYDKDF (reference sequence). With 4 bases removed from V and 4 bases from J, the gap between germline ends came to 13 bases. The CDR3 coding sequence is TGTGCCACCAGCAACAGGGAAGGGAGCTATGGCTACACCTTC. Translated: CATSNREGSYGYTF. Variable domain in full (rest from reference TRBV15 and TRBJ1-2): DAMVIQNPRYQVTQFGKPVTLSCSQTLNHNVMYWYQQKSSQAPKLLFHYYDKDFNNEADTPDNFQSRRPNTSFCFLDIRSPGLGDTAMYLCATSNREGSYGYTFGSGTRLTVV.